This T cell receptor beta chain originates from a study of yellow fever vaccine responses in identical twins. Findings of the study overall: A vaccine T cell response that seemed partly convergent and partly personalized was reported in twins.

Trimming took 5 bases from V and 0 from J; bases not matched to a gene: 5. CDR3 size: 16 residues. Germline CDR1 is SGHAT and CDR2 is FQDESV (reference sequence). On this clonotype: Its antigen is currently unknown.

Each CDR3 protein is one row after TCRdb ran MiXCR on the RT-PCR reads. The profile shows around 4,400 distinct CDR3 sequences, 85% of them singletons. The sequencing here drew on T cells from blood (PBMCs), unsorted or a sorted subset (not recorded which), taken before or after yellow fever vaccination (not recorded which). This clonotype originated in a woman between 18 and 30 years old who received the yellow fever vaccine. The rearrangement joins TRBV11-1 to TRBJ2-3; TRBD2 aligns across 10 bases. CDR3 in amino acids: CASSRTSGPSTDTQYF. CDR3 bases: TGTGCCAGCAGCCGGACTAGCGGACCTAGCACAGATACGCAGTATTTT.